Following are 25 T cell receptor beta chains from one sample sequenced in a study of neurological immune-mediated disorders (dated by TCRdb to between 2018 and 2021). The library was generated by 5' RACE. The sequencing machine was an Illumina HiSeq 2500. TCRdb reprocessing: public reads trimmed at Q25 with fastp, clones called with MiXCR, in-frame beta chains kept. Duplicate CDR3 protein sequences are folded into a single record with the most common DNA and genes. This sample lists tens of thousands of distinct CDR3 sequences; roughly 15% were detected once. The ten largest clones take up 25% to 30% of the sample. The material sequenced was PBMCs. The receptors were gathered from a man between 70 and 80 years old in good health.

This clonotype appeared many times. The chain couples TRBV28 to TRBJ1-2; 12 bases are a match to TRBD1. The germline gives CDR1 MDHEN, CDR2 SYDVKM. The CDR3 covers 15 residues. V was pared by 6 bases and J by 8 bases, with 10 bases of the junction left unmatched. CDR3 protein: CASSPWDRGRGGYTF. The CDR3 DNA reads TGTGCCAGCAGCCCATGGGACAGGGGGCGCGGGGGCTACACCTTC.

This clonotype appeared many times. CDR3 DNA sequence: TGTGCCAGCAGCCGGACATCCTCCACAGATACGCAGTATTTT. Its translation: CASSRTSSTDTQYF. The chain links TRBV12-3 or TRBV12-4 to TRBJ2-3; TRBD1 might be the D (5 bases). This CDR3 region has 14 residues. Between the trimmed V and J ends, which lost 6 bases and 2 bases, there was a span of 12 bases.

This clonotype was observed many times. The rearrangement uses TRBV24-1 and TRBJ2-1; D gene uncertain. The germline gives CDR1 KGHDR, CDR2 SFDVKD. The V end was cut by 0 bases, the J end by 3 bases, with 11 bases between. This CDR3 has 16 residues. Here the CDR3 DNA reads TGTGCCACCAGTGATTTGAGGAGCGTCCACTACAATGAGCAGTTCTTC. Its translation: CATSDLRSVHYNEQFF.

This clonotype was picked up many times. The J gene is TRBJ1-4, the V gene TRBV28, with no clear D. The CDR3 runs 11 residues. Germline V gives CDR1 MDHEN, CDR2 SYDVKM. Deletions cut 1 base from V and 10 bases from J, with 4 bases between. This CDR3 reads CASSLSRKLFF. The CDR3, as DNA: TGTGCCAGCAGTTTATCACGAAAACTGTTTTTT.

The V call is TRBV18, the J call TRBJ1-6; 10 bases align to TRBD1. CDR3 length: 18 amino acids. Per germline, CDR1 KGHSH and CDR2 LQKENI. V was clipped by 1 base and J by 0 bases; unmatched bases: 3. CDR3 protein: CASSPLRTGGSYNSPLHF. The DNA of the CDR3 is TGTGCCAGCTCACCACTCCGGACAGGGGGCTCCTATAATTCACCCCTCCACTTT.

The table lists this clonotype with many counts. This rearrangement joins TRBV6-2 or TRBV6-3 to TRBJ2-2; TRBD1 matches at 9 bases. From germline, CDR1 is MNHEY and CDR2 SVGEGT. This CDR3 has 15 amino acids. Trimming removed 10 bases from V and 7 bases from J; junction bases left unmatched: 13. The DNA of the CDR3 is TGTGCCACCGAGCTCCGGGACAGGGCAGGCGGGGAGCTGTTTTTT. Translated, it gives CATELRDRAGGELFF.

This clonotype was detected many times. The chain carries TRBV5-5 and TRBJ2-5, with 10 bases identical to TRBD1. The CDR3 is 15 amino acids. Germline V gene sequence: CDR1 SGHKS, CDR2 YYEKEE (reference sequence). J lost 1 base, V lost 3 bases, and 3 bases had no gene match. The CDR3 sequence is CASSSRTGGQETQYF. For the CDR3, the DNA is TGTGCCAGCAGCTCCCGGACAGGGGGCCAAGAGACCCAGTACTTC.

This clonotype was recorded many times. The genes are TRBV20-1 and TRBJ1-1, with unresolved D. V gave up 2 bases and J gave up 8 bases, with 6 bases separating them. The CDR3 has 10 residues. The germline V gene has CDR1 DFQATT and CDR2 SNEGSKA (reference sequence). The CDR3 loop reads CSARNPEAFF. As DNA, the CDR3 is TGCAGTGCTAGAAACCCCGAAGCTTTCTTT.

This clonotype was counted at least ten times. The chain couples TRBV7-6 to TRBJ2-2; unclear D gene. The CDR3 loop spans 16 amino acids. Germline CDR1 SGHVS, CDR2 FNYEAQ. The ends were cut back, 4 bases at V and 1 base at J, with 13 bases in the middle. CDR3 region: CASSSVYVRNTGELFF. DNA for the CDR3: TGTGCCAGCAGCTCCGTTTACGTAAGGAACACCGGGGAGCTGTTTTTT. The whole variable domain, filled in from reference TRBV7-6 and TRBJ2-2, reads GAGVSQSPRYKVTKRGQDVALRCDPISGHVSLYWYRQALGQGPEFLTYFNYEAQQDKSGLPNDRFSAERPEGSISTLTIQRTEQRDSAMYRCASSSVYVRNTGELFFGEGSRLTVL.

This clonotype appeared many times. This chain connects TRBV20-1 to TRBJ2-3, with 11 bases matching TRBD2. The CDR3 extends over 13 amino acids. Germline values: CDR1 DFQATT, CDR2 SNEGSKA (reference sequence). J was trimmed by 6 bases and V by 6 bases; bases with no gene match: 5. The CDR3, as DNA: TGCAGTGCCGTAGCGGGGGGGGGGGATACGCAGTATTTT. Amino acids: CSAVAGGGDTQYF.

This clonotype was picked up many times. The V and J genes are TRBV5-1 and TRBJ2-1; a weak D match, TRBD1 (6 bases). Looked up from germline, CDR1 is SGHRS and CDR2 is YFSETQ. Deletions cut 3 bases from V and 7 bases from J, with 11 bases between. The CDR3 is made up of 13 amino acids. The DNA for the CDR3 is TGCGCCAGCAGCTCGTACAGGGAGAATGAGCAGTTCTTC. As protein: CASSSYRENEQFF.

This clonotype was recorded many times. The chain couples TRBV5-1 to TRBJ2-7; a weak D match, TRBD1 (6 bases). The CDR3 is 14 amino acids. V lost 4 bases and J lost 2, with 13 bases in between. Germline lookup yields CDR1 SGHRS and CDR2 YFSETQ. The CDR3 protein is CASSLSGQPYEQYF. CDR3 nucleotides: TGCGCCAGCAGCCTCTCCGGACAGCCCTACGAGCAGTACTTC.

This clonotype has a count of ten or more. J is TRBJ2-7 and V is TRBV9, with D hard to call. Trimming took 0 bases from V and 4 from J, leaving 11 bases between them. Germline CDR1 is SGDLS and CDR2 is YYNGEE. The length of the CDR3 is 14 residues. CDR3 sequence reads: CASSVGGQAYEQYF. The CDR3 DNA reads TGTGCCAGCAGCGTAGGTGGGCAGGCGTACGAGCAGTACTTC.

There are many counts of this clonotype. The chain employs TRBV6-2 or TRBV6-3 and TRBJ1-2; 7 bases agree with TRBD1. The CDR3 sequence is 17 residues long. V shed 6 bases, J shed 2 bases, and the junction held 15 bases outside the gene matches. Germline V gene lookup returns CDR1 MNHEY and CDR2 SVGEGT. The DNA of the CDR3 is TGTGCCAGCAGAGACTACAGGGGACTCACCCTCAACTATGGCTACACCTTC. Encoded protein: CASRDYRGLTLNYGYTF.

This clonotype was counted ten times or more. This chain uses TRBV5-1 with TRBJ2-3, with D tentatively TRBD2 (7 bases). CDR1 is SGHRS, CDR2 YFSETQ, per germline. The CDR3 extends over 15 amino acids. V was clipped by 2 bases and J by 1 base, with 11 bases between them. In DNA, the CDR3 is TGCGCCAGCAGCTTCTGGCGGGGGCGCACAGATACGCAGTATTTT. Translated, it gives CASSFWRGRTDTQYF.

Many counts were recorded for this clonotype. Here the CDR3 DNA reads TGCGCCAGCAGCCAAGTAGCGACGGCTGCAACTAATGAAAAACTGTTTTTT. It translates to CASSQVATAATNEKLFF. This sequence joins TRBV4-1 and TRBJ1-4; D is unclear. V dropped 1 base and J dropped 0 bases, with 12 bases sitting between them. Per germline, CDR1 MGHRA and CDR2 YSYEKL. There are 17 residues in the CDR3.

This clonotype has ten or more counts. The rearrangement joins TRBV10-3 to TRBJ2-2, with 7 bases that match TRBD1. V lost 3 bases to trimming and J lost 0 bases; unmatched junction nucleotides: 1. Germline V CDR1 and CDR2: ENHRY, SYGVKD. The CDR3 loop spans 15 amino acids. CDR3 DNA: TGTGCCATCAGTGATGGACAGGCGAACACCGGGGAGCTGTTTTTT. Protein: CAISDGQANTGELFF.

Concerning this clonotype: At one end, the junction sequence differs from germline, possibly due to a read error. V and J are TRBV12-3 or TRBV12-4 and TRBJ2-2; D is unclear. The CDR3 contains 15 residues. For the CDR3, the DNA is TGTGTCAGCAGTTTCGGGCAGCAGAACACCGGGGAGCTGTTTTTT. Residues: CVSSFGQQNTGELFF.

The table lists this clonotype with many counts. The chain links TRBV12-3 or TRBV12-4 to TRBJ2-2; perhaps TRBD2 as D (6 bases). The V gene lost 4 bases and the J gene lost 1 base, with 13 bases spanning the gap. The CDR3 runs to 16 residues. The CDR3 bases are TGTGCCAGCAGTTCAAGCCTAGCGCTGAACACCGGGGAGCTGTTTTTT. Translating gives CASSSSLALNTGELFF.

This clonotype has at least ten counts. The rearrangement uses TRBV15 and TRBJ1-3, with D possibly being TRBD1 (6 bases). The V end was cut by 1 base, the J end by 4 bases, with 14 bases between. CDR3 length equals 16 residues. The germline V gene has CDR1 LNHNV and CDR2 YYDKDF (reference sequence). The CDR3 nucleotides are TGTGCCACCAGCAGAGGCGAAACAGGGATCGGAAACACCATATATTTT. As protein: CATSRGETGIGNTIYF.

This clonotype showed up many times. At one of its ends the junction is not consistent with the germline gene, which may arise from a read error. The genes are TRBV3-1 and TRBJ2-1, with TRBD2 matching 7 bases. The germline V gene encodes CDR1 LGHDT and CDR2 YNNKEL (reference sequence). CDR3 length equals 15 residues. The CDR3 DNA reads TGTGCCAGCATCCAAGGGCCGGATCCTAGCGGTGAGCAGTTCTTC. It yields the protein CASIQGPDPSGEQFF.

This clonotype has at least ten counts. The rearrangement uses TRBV4-1 and TRBJ1-6; D gene uncertain. The V and J ends lost 2 bases and 11 bases respectively, with 13 bases between them. The CDR3 length is 14 residues. Germline V gene data show CDR1 as MGHRA and CDR2 as YSYEKL. The CDR3 region is CASSQLGLQPPLHF. The DNA for the CDR3 is TGCGCCAGCAGCCAATTAGGGTTGCAACCACCCCTCCACTTT.

The sample holds many counts of this clonotype. J is TRBJ2-7 and V is TRBV7-2; 8 nucleotides agree with TRBD2. The CDR3 spans 14 residues. The germline V gene encodes CDR1 SGHTA and CDR2 FQGNSA. V trimming: 2 bases; J trimming: 3 bases; junction bases outside the gene matches: 3. The CDR3 DNA reads as TGTGCCAGCAGCTTAACGGGGGGGGGCTACGAGCAGTACTTC. It codes for CASSLTGGGYEQYF.

J is TRBJ2-5 and V is TRBV5-1; D is perhaps TRBD1 or TRBD2 (5 bases each). The CDR3 consists of 14 residues. The germline V gene encodes CDR1 SGHRS and CDR2 YFSETQ. V dropped 4 bases and J dropped 5 bases, with 15 bases sitting between them. In DNA form, the CDR3 reads TGCGCCAGCAGCCCAAGTCCGGGGCAGGAGACCCAGTACTTC. Translation gives CASSPSPGQETQYF. Using reference TRBV5-1 and TRBJ2-5 for the parts outside the CDR3, the full variable domain is KAGVTQTPRYLIKTRGQQVTLSCSPISGHRSVSWYQQTPGQGLQFLFEYFSETQRNKGNFPGRFSGRQFSNSRSEMNVSTLELGDSALYLCASSPSPGQETQYFGPGTRLLVL.

The CDR3 protein is CARKAGTGTSDTDTQYF. The CDR3 bases are TGTGCCAGGAAAGCCGGGACCGGGACTAGCGACACAGATACGCAGTATTTT. The chain links TRBV6-7 to TRBJ2-3; 10 bases are a match to TRBD2. TRBV6-7 is known as an ORF, though its function is uncertain. The J segment lost 2 bases and the V segment lost 9 bases, leaving 14 bases of the junction unmatched. The CDR3 sequence is 17 residues long.